This TCR beta chain stems from a study of blood T cell repertoires in COVID-19. About the research overall: The United States, Italy and Spain were the sources of the acute and convalescent COVID-19 samples. T cells, B-cell-depleted T cells, or PBMCs provided the cDNA or gDNA that served as material.

Germline-derived CDR1 and CDR2 are MGHRA and YSYEKL. The CDR3 is made up of 17 amino acids. The table came from immunoSEQ multiplex PCR; TCRdb's copy has only in-frame clones and leaves some out. Of about 62,000 clones listed, 76% are singletons. The sequence was obtained from a woman aged 45-65 years with active or convalescent COVID-19. Sequenced material: peripheral blood. This chain uses TRBV4-1 with TRBJ2-5, with a weak D call TRBD1 (8 bases). The CDR3 sequence: CPPRRDRGGGGQETQYF. In DNA, the CDR3 is TGCCCCCCCCGCCGCGACAGGGGAGGGGGGGGCCAAGAGACCCAGTACTTC.